This entry lists 26 T cell receptor beta chains sequenced from one sample in a study of T cell responses to AZD1222 COVID-19 vaccine. Libraries were prepared by immunoSEQ multiplex PCR; TCRdb keeps only in-frame clonotypes and omits some of them. Among roughly 140,000 clones, about 89% were seen once, and the ten largest hold around 2.8%. The sample was peripheral blood, taken on day 0 of MenACWY control vaccination. Receptors originate from an adult in good health.

This clone has only a few counts. The chain joins TRBV5-1 to TRBJ1-2; D is uncertain. The CDR3 extends over 13 amino acids. With 0 bases removed from V and 2 bases from J, the gap between germline ends came to 5 bases. Germline assignment: CDR1 SGHRS and CDR2 YFSETQ. The CDR3 nucleotides are TGCGCCAGCAGCTTGGCCCAGAACTATGGCTACACCTTC. Its translation: CASSLAQNYGYTF. The full variable domain, with the rest looked up from reference TRBV5-1 and TRBJ1-2, is KAGVTQTPRYLIKTRGQQVTLSCSPISGHRSVSWYQQTPGQGLQFLFEYFSETQRNKGNFPGRFSGRQFSNSRSEMNVSTLELGDSALYLCASSLAQNYGYTFGSGTRLTVV.

The rearrangement joins TRBV18 to TRBJ1-1, with D unclear. V gave up 3 bases and J gave up 4 bases, with 15 bases separating them. Germline-derived CDR1 and CDR2 are KGHSH and LQKENI. This CDR3 contains 15 residues. The CDR3 bases are TGTGCCAGCTCACCCAATATCCGCGGGAGCACTGAAGCTTTCTTT. Protein sequence: CASSPNIRGSTEAFF.

The chain recombines TRBV5-5 with TRBJ1-2, with 9 nucleotides matching TRBD1. Germline CDR1 is SGHKS and CDR2 is YYEKEE (reference sequence). CDR3 length equals 13 residues. V trimming: 0 bases; J trimming: 7 bases; junction bases outside the gene matches: 1. CDR3 nucleotide sequence: TGTGCCAGCAGCTTGGGGACAGGGGTTGGCTACACCTTC. It codes for CASSLGTGVGYTF.

The chain uses TRBV6-5 and TRBJ2-1; D call uncertain. Trimming cost V 6 bases and J 5 bases, with 11 bases left between them. The CDR3 extends over 13 amino acids. Germline CDR1 reads MNHEY; CDR2 reads SVGAGI. The CDR3 loop is CASRGSADNEQFF. The CDR3 region has the DNA TGTGCCAGCAGGGGCAGCGCAGACAATGAGCAGTTCTTC.

This clone was found a few times. The gene calls are TRBV9 and TRBJ2-1; D is possibly TRBD1 (6 bases). Germline CDR1 reads SGDLS; CDR2 reads YYNGEE. This CDR3 has 16 amino acids. Trimming shortened V by 4 bases and J by 6 bases, and 20 bases separated the two germline ends. The CDR3 region is CASSPRTAPTVNEQFF. In DNA form, the CDR3 reads TGTGCCAGCAGCCCCCGGACAGCGCCAACCGTCAATGAGCAGTTCTTC.

The rearrangement links TRBV5-8 to TRBJ1-2; 7 nucleotides align to TRBD1. V lost 2 bases to trimming and J lost 8 bases; unmatched junction nucleotides: 12. Germline V CDR1 and CDR2: SGHTS, YDEGEE. The length of the CDR3 is 15 residues. CDR3 nucleotide sequence: TGTGCCAGCAGCTTTACCCGACAGGGTTGGGCGGGCTACACCTTC. As protein: CASSFTRQGWAGYTF.

With regard to this clone: The sample has other DNA sequences that encode this CDR3 too. The V and J genes are TRBV9 and TRBJ1-2; a weak D match, TRBD1 (6 bases). The CDR3 length is 13 residues. Trimming took 5 bases from V and 1 from J, leaving 9 bases between them. The germline gives CDR1 SGDLS, CDR2 YYNGEE. CDR3 in DNA: TGTGCCAGCAGTGTACAGGGTAACTATGGCTACACCTTC. Encoded protein: CASSVQGNYGYTF.

This clone was observed a single time. The rearrangement joins TRBV18 to TRBJ1-1, with TRBD1 as a possible D gene (6 bases). V was pared by 3 bases and J by 0 bases, with 20 bases between. Germline-derived CDR1 and CDR2 are KGHSH and LQKENI. The CDR3 is 18 amino acids. DNA of the CDR3: TGTGCCAGCTCACCTTACCAGAGAGGGGGATCATTGAACACTGAAGCTTTCTTT. Translated, it gives CASSPYQRGGSLNTEAFF.

The rearrangement links TRBV2 to TRBJ2-3; D is undetermined. This CDR3 has 13 residues. V lost 7 bases to trimming and J lost 4 bases, with 12 bases between them. Germline CDR1 is SNHLY and CDR2 is FYNNEI. In DNA, the CDR3 is TGTGCCAGCAATGACAACCTGCCAGATACGCAGTATTTT. It is translated as CASNDNLPDTQYF.

The rearrangement joins TRBV6-1 to TRBJ1-2, with D unresolved. This CDR3 has 17 amino acids. In germline, CDR1 is MNHNS, CDR2 SASEGT. Deletions cut 4 bases from V and 0 bases from J, with 18 bases between. In DNA, the CDR3 is TGTGCCAGCAGTGTCATGCGGGTGCCAACTACTAACTATGGCTACACCTTC. Translating it yields CASSVMRVPTTNYGYTF.

The chain joins TRBV27 to TRBJ2-7; 7 bases match TRBD1. This CDR3 region has 16 residues. Trimming took 2 bases from V and 1 from J; bases not matched to a gene: 8. Germline CDR1 reads MNHEY; CDR2 reads SMNVEV (reference sequence). The CDR3 bases are TGTGCCAGCAGTTTAACAGGGGTAGGTTTATCCTACGAGCAGTACTTC. Translation gives CASSLTGVGLSYEQYF.

The chain links TRBV11-2 to TRBJ2-5, with D maybe TRBD1 (5 bases). Deletions cut 6 bases from V and 7 bases from J, with 15 bases between. The CDR3 length is 13 residues. CDR1 and CDR2 from the germline V gene are SGHAT and FQNNGV. CDR3 in amino acids: CASSGRALGTQYF. For the CDR3, the DNA is TGTGCCAGCAGTGGCAGGGCCCTGGGGACCCAGTACTTC.

The chain has TRBV27 and TRBJ2-3; no clear D gene. Looked up from germline, CDR1 is MNHEY and CDR2 is SMNVEV (reference sequence). The CDR3 loop spans 14 amino acids. V dropped 5 bases and J dropped 6 bases, with 15 bases sitting between them. CDR3 DNA sequence: TGTGCCAGCAGTCTATGGGCGGCCCTGGATACGCAGTATTTT. Protein: CASSLWAALDTQYF.

V is TRBV5-1 and J is TRBJ1-1; possibly TRBD1 for D (6 bases). The CDR3 contains 14 residues. Germline CDR1 SGHRS, CDR2 YFSETQ. Trimming cost V 5 bases and J 4 bases, with 15 bases left between them. CDR3 sequence: CASSPGVSGTEAFF. The CDR3 nucleotides are TGCGCCAGCAGTCCAGGGGTATCGGGCACTGAAGCTTTCTTT.

Here the CDR3 reads CAWSVRHTQYF. The CDR3 nucleotides are TGTGCCTGGAGTGTCCGGCATACGCAGTATTTT. The rearrangement joins TRBV30 to TRBJ2-3; the D is unclear. The CDR3 covers 11 residues. CDR1 is GTSNPN, CDR2 SVGIG, per germline (reference sequence). Trimming shortened V by 0 bases and J by 7 bases, and 5 bases separated the two germline ends.

The V call is TRBV11-2, the J call TRBJ1-5, with D unclear. Germline V gene lookup returns CDR1 SGHAT and CDR2 FQNNGV. The CDR3 loop spans 15 amino acids. Trimming took 5 bases from V and 2 from J, leaving 13 bases between them. CDR3 residues: CASSAEPYGNQPQHF. The CDR3 bases are TGTGCCAGCAGCGCAGAGCCGTATGGCAATCAGCCCCAGCATTTT.

The chain uses TRBV27 and TRBJ2-1; 7 nucleotides match TRBD2. V lost 1 base to trimming and J lost 1 base; unmatched junction nucleotides: 1. Per germline, CDR1 MNHEY and CDR2 SMNVEV (reference sequence). The CDR3 loop spans 15 amino acids. The CDR3 DNA is TGTGCCAGCAGTTTATTGGGGGGGTCCTACAATGAGCAGTTCTTC. Residues: CASSLLGGSYNEQFF.

The rearrangement joins TRBV28 to TRBJ1-1; D gene ambiguous. V lost 6 bases, J lost 1 base, and 9 bases lay in between. Germline CDR1 MDHEN, CDR2 SYDVKM. This CDR3 contains 13 residues. The CDR3 DNA is TGTGCCAGCAGGCGGCACGGGAACACTGAAGCTTTCTTT. Protein product: CASRRHGNTEAFF.

The chain links TRBV6-5 to TRBJ1-2; D not certain. CDR3 length: 13 residues. CDR1 MNHEY and CDR2 SVGAGI come from the germline V gene. V lost 6 bases and J 4 bases, leaving 12 bases between the germline ends. In DNA, the CDR3 is TGTGCCAGCAGACCCCCGACTGGCTATGGCTACACCTTC. Amino acids: CASRPPTGYGYTF.

The V and J genes are TRBV5-1 and TRBJ2-5; the match to TRBD2 covers 11 bases. V lost 2 bases to trimming and J lost 5 bases; unmatched junction nucleotides: 5. The germline V gene has CDR1 SGHRS and CDR2 YFSETQ. The CDR3 has 15 amino acids. The CDR3 bases are TGCGCCAGCAGCTTAATGACTAGCGGGGTTGAGACCCAGTACTTC. Its translation: CASSLMTSGVETQYF.

This rearrangement joins TRBV7-9 to TRBJ1-1, with a weak D call TRBD1 (6 bases). CDR1 is SEHNR, CDR2 FQNEAQ, per germline (reference sequence). Trimming pared 5 bases from V and 4 bases from J, leaving 17 bases between. The CDR3 totals 15 residues. The CDR3 is CASSQQQGSGTEAFF. In DNA, the CDR3 is TGTGCCAGCAGCCAACAACAGGGATCGGGCACTGAAGCTTTCTTT.

This sequence joins TRBV3-1 (or the pseudogene TRBV3-2) and TRBJ1-1, with D possibly matching TRBD1 (5 bases). The CDR3 extends over 18 amino acids. CDR1 is LGHDT, CDR2 YNNKEL, per germline (reference sequence). The V end lost 1 base, the J end lost 0 bases, and 18 bases lay between the germline ends. CDR3: CASSQVSVGGELNTEAFF. The CDR3 DNA follows: TGTGCCAGCAGCCAAGTCTCTGTGGGGGGAGAGCTGAACACTGAAGCTTTCTTT.

The chain joins TRBV5-6 to TRBJ1-2, with TRBD1 matching 8 bases. Germline V lookup: CDR1 SGHDT, CDR2 YYEEEE. The V segment lost 4 bases and the J segment 8 bases; nucleotides outside the gene matches: 10. The CDR3 totals 14 residues. CDR3 residues: CASSPPGQDAGYTF. The CDR3, as DNA: TGTGCCAGCAGCCCTCCGGGACAGGACGCGGGCTACACCTTC.

J is TRBJ1-2 and V is TRBV21-1. TRBV21-1 represents a pseudogene. The CDR3 loop spans 13 amino acids. The CDR3 DNA reads as TGTGCCAGCAGCAAAAGGGTGAGCTATGGCTACACCTTC. Encoded protein: CASSKRVSYGYTF.

V is TRBV12-3 or TRBV12-4 and J is TRBJ1-1; D is ambiguous. Trimming removed 2 bases at V and 0 bases at J, with 1 base between. The CDR3 totals 12 residues. CDR3 region: CASSLLNTEAFF. The CDR3 bases are TGTGCCAGCAGTTTATTGAACACTGAAGCTTTCTTT.

The V gene is TRBV5-4, the J gene TRBJ1-3; D is ambiguous. V gave up 0 bases and J gave up 0 bases, with 7 bases separating them. The germline V gene encodes CDR1 SGHNT and CDR2 YYREEE (reference sequence). This CDR3 is built from 15 residues. DNA for the CDR3: TGTGCCAGCAGCTTGGACGCCGACTCTGGAAACACCATATATTTT. Translating gives CASSLDADSGNTIYF.